This passage covers 25 T cell receptor beta chains from one sample sequenced in a study of blood T cell repertoires in COVID-19. The assay was immunoSEQ multiplex PCR, and TCRdb's table has in-frame clones only and misses some. Of about 68,000 clones in the sample, 70% to 90% were seen once. The sequenced sample was peripheral blood. Source of these receptors: a young man with acute or convalescent COVID-19.

J is TRBJ2-1 and V is TRBV7-2; 9 bases match TRBD2. In germline, CDR1 is SGHTA, CDR2 FQGNSA. With 4 bases clipped from V and 13 bases from J, the junction kept 14 bases outside the gene matches. The CDR3 is 15 residues long. This chain's CDR3 is CASSSQPLTSGAQFF. In DNA, the CDR3 is TGTGCCAGCAGCTCCCAGCCCCTGACTAGCGGTGCTCAGTTCTTC.

V gene TRBV7-2 combines with J gene TRBJ2-5; 7 bases map to TRBD2. The CDR3 runs to 15 residues. CDR1 is SGHTA, CDR2 FQGNSA, per germline. Germline trimming cut 1 base from V and 5 bases from J; bases unmatched to any gene: 7. The CDR3 protein is CASSLGGGSRETQYF. Here the CDR3 DNA reads TGTGCCAGCAGCTTAGGGGGCGGGAGCAGGGAGACCCAGTACTTC.

The V gene is TRBV2, the J gene TRBJ2-5; TRBD1 matches 8 bases. Germline CDR1 and CDR2: SNHLY and FYNNEI. V lost 6 bases to trimming and J lost 5 bases; unmatched junction nucleotides: 2. The CDR3 has 12 residues. CDR3 sequence: CASSRTGETQYF. The CDR3 region has the DNA TGTGCCAGCAGCCGGACAGGGGAGACCCAGTACTTC.

The chain recombines TRBV7-2 with TRBJ1-5; 7 bases agree with TRBD1. This CDR3 has 14 amino acids. V lost 5 bases to trimming and J lost 3 bases; unmatched junction nucleotides: 4. CDR1 and CDR2 (germline): SGHTA, FQGNSA. CDR3 in amino acids: CASSPTGPNQPQHF. For the CDR3, the DNA is TGTGCCAGCAGCCCGACAGGGCCCAATCAGCCCCAGCATTTT.

V usage is TRBV18 and J usage is TRBJ1-2; unclear D gene. This CDR3 has 15 residues. Trimming took 3 bases from V and 8 from J, leaving 19 bases between them. In germline, CDR1 is KGHSH, CDR2 LQKENI. CDR3 nucleotides: TGTGCCAGCTCACCTGAGCGGAATTCGATCAGGGGCTACACCTTC. The encoded protein is CASSPERNSIRGYTF.

The V and J genes are TRBV2 and TRBJ2-1; D might be TRBD2 (6 bases). The CDR3 has 11 amino acids. Trimming pared 4 bases from V and 14 bases from J, leaving 12 bases between. Germline loops: CDR1 SNHLY, CDR2 FYNNEI. This CDR3 reads CASSVGGPKFF. The DNA of the CDR3 is TGTGCCAGCAGTGTGGGAGGTCCCAAGTTCTTC. Together with reference TRBV2 and TRBJ2-1, the CDR3 gives the full variable domain: EPEVTQTPSHQVTQMGQEVILRCVPISNHLYFYWYRQILGQKVEFLVSFYNNEISEKSEIFDDQFSVERPDGSNFTLKIRSTKLEDSAMYFCASSVGGPKFFGPGTRLTVL.

The V gene is TRBV2, the J gene TRBJ1-4; tentative D call: TRBD1 (5 bases). V was shortened by 3 bases and J by 8 bases, with 13 bases between the two germline ends. Germline CDR1 SNHLY, CDR2 FYNNEI. The CDR3 spans 14 residues. CDR3 region: CASSESRGNEKLFF. As DNA, the CDR3 is TGTGCCAGCAGTGAGAGTAGGGGTAACGAAAAACTGTTTTTT.

As DNA, the CDR3 is TGTGCCAGCTCTTACGACAGGGACGGCTACACCTTC. Translated, it gives CASSYDRDGYTF. The chain joins TRBV18 to TRBJ1-2; 7 nucleotides match TRBD1. The V gene's germline CDR1 is KGHSH and CDR2 LQKENI. V dropped 6 bases and J dropped 8; count of bases not matched to a gene: 6. The CDR3 is 12 amino acids.

The chain couples TRBV28 to TRBJ2-1; 9 bases align to TRBD2. From germline, CDR1 is MDHEN and CDR2 SYDVKM. V lost 2 bases to trimming and J lost 3 bases; unmatched junction nucleotides: 5. This CDR3 is built from 16 residues. CDR3 sequence (DNA): TGTGCCAGCAGTTTAGGTGGAGCGGGAGGCTACAATGAGCAGTTCTTC. Translating it yields CASSLGGAGGYNEQFF.

This chain joins TRBV6-5 and TRBJ2-2; the D is unclear. The CDR3 has 13 residues. CDR1 and CDR2 from the germline V gene are MNHEY and SVGAGI. V was pared by 7 bases and J by 5 bases, with 11 bases between. DNA for the CDR3: TGTGCCAGCACCCTAAGCCGAACCGGGGAGCTGTTTTTT. Translation gives CASTLSRTGELFF.

This clone was seen a single time. This chain joins TRBV14 and TRBJ2-7; the D gene is possibly TRBD2 (5 bases). Germline values: CDR1 SGHDN, CDR2 FVKESK. V was cut by 5 bases and J by 1 base, with 15 bases left in between. The CDR3 has 15 amino acids. CDR3 nucleotide sequence: TGTGCCAGCAGCGCGTGGGTCGGGGTTTCCTACGAGCAGTACTTC. Residues: CASSAWVGVSYEQYF.

CDR3 in amino acids: CASSPLQGSHEQYF. CDR3 bases: TGTGCCAGCTCACCATTACAGGGATCCCACGAGCAGTACTTC. The J gene is TRBJ2-7, the V gene TRBV18; the D gene is possibly TRBD1 (6 bases). V shed 2 bases and J shed 5 bases, with 13 bases lying between them. Germline V gives CDR1 KGHSH, CDR2 LQKENI. The CDR3 covers 14 residues.

This clone was picked up one time. The V and J genes are TRBV10-3 and TRBJ2-7, with 7 bases that match TRBD1. CDR1 is ENHRY and CDR2 is SYGVKD in the germline V gene. The ends lost 2 bases at V and 3 bases at J; junction bases unmatched: 4. The CDR3 has 14 amino acids. This chain's CDR3 is CAISEVQGDYEQYF. DNA for the CDR3: TGTGCCATCAGTGAGGTCCAGGGGGACTACGAGCAGTACTTC.

The chain employs TRBV5-1 and TRBJ2-1; the D gene is possibly TRBD2 (5 bases). The CDR3 is made up of 15 amino acids. V was pared by 1 base and J by 6 bases, with 14 bases between. Looked up from germline, CDR1 is SGHRS and CDR2 is YFSETQ. CDR3 DNA: TGCGCCAGCAGCTTGCCGGGCAGGAGGATCAATGAGCAGTTCTTC. It is translated as CASSLPGRRINEQFF.

The V gene is TRBV9, the J gene TRBJ2-3, with TRBD2 as a possible D gene (7 bases). Germline V CDR1 and CDR2: SGDLS, YYNGEE. The length of the CDR3 is 16 residues. The V and J ends lost 0 bases and 2 bases respectively, with 13 bases between them. The CDR3 region has the DNA TGTGCCAGCAGCGTAGGAGGGGGAGGGCCCACAGATACGCAGTATTTT. It translates to CASSVGGGGPTDTQYF. The full variable domain, its missing parts supplied by reference TRBV9 and TRBJ2-3, is DSGVTQTPKHLITATGQRVTLRCSPRSGDLSVYWYQQSLDQGLQFLIQYYNGEERAKGNILERFSAQQFPDLHSELNLSSLELGDSALYFCASSVGGGGPTDTQYFGPGTRLTVL.

This chain connects TRBV30 to TRBJ1-3; D is ambiguous. Trimming cost V 2 bases and J 8 bases, with 13 bases left between them. The CDR3 sequence is 13 residues long. CDR1 GTSNPN and CDR2 SVGIG come from the germline V gene (reference sequence). CDR3 DNA sequence: TGTGCCTGGAGTCTTCCAGGTTGGGACACCATATATTTT. Its protein product is CAWSLPGWDTIYF.

This clone has a handful of counts. The V call is TRBV19, the J call TRBJ2-1; TRBD2 is a possible D gene (6 bases). The V gene's germline CDR1 is LNHDA and CDR2 SQIVND (reference sequence). CDR3 size: 16 residues. Trimming cost V 3 bases and J 7 bases, with 19 bases left between them. The CDR3 region is CASSIGGGGRRNEQFF. The CDR3 DNA follows: TGTGCCAGTAGTATCGGTGGGGGAGGACGGAGAAATGAGCAGTTCTTC.

The chain is built from TRBV4-1 and TRBJ2-1, with 8 positions matching TRBD1. CDR3 length equals 18 residues. V shed 1 base, J shed 7 bases, and the junction held 15 bases outside the gene matches. In germline, CDR1 is MGHRA, CDR2 YSYEKL. CDR3 DNA: TGCGCCAGCAGCCAAGGGCCCCAGGGGGCTAGGGCGGAAAATGAGCAGTTCTTC. Amino acids: CASSQGPQGARAENEQFF.

The V call is TRBV19, the J call TRBJ2-6, with D possibly TRBD1 on 6 matching bases. This CDR3 has 15 amino acids. Trimming stripped 8 bases from V and 4 bases from J, with 15 bases between. CDR1 is LNHDA, CDR2 SQIVND, per germline (reference sequence). CDR3 protein: CASSEQGTGANVLTF. The CDR3 DNA reads as TGTGCCAGTTCCGAACAGGGAACCGGGGCCAACGTCCTGACTTTC. Full variable domain (remainder filled in from reference TRBV19 and TRBJ2-6): DGGITQSPKYLFRKEGQNVTLSCEQNLNHDAMYWYRQDPGQGLRLIYYSQIVNDFQKGDIAEGYSVSREKKESFPLTVTSAQKNPTAFYLCASSEQGTGANVLTFGAGSRLTVL.

This chain links TRBV7-9 with TRBJ2-3; 10 bases agree with TRBD2. The ends lost 5 bases at V and 2 bases at J; junction bases unmatched: 7. Germline values: CDR1 SEHNR, CDR2 FQNEAQ (reference sequence). This CDR3 is built from 16 residues. The CDR3 DNA reads TGTGCCAGCAGCCCGAGCGGGAGGGGAAACACAGATACGCAGTATTTT. Translating gives CASSPSGRGNTDTQYF.

The rearrangement uses TRBV7-3 and TRBJ1-3, with D uncertain. There are 13 residues in the CDR3. Germline CDR1 SGHTA, CDR2 FQGTGA. V lost 10 bases to trimming and J lost 3 bases, with 13 bases between them. As DNA, the CDR3 is TGTGCCACCCCCGGGGTGAATGGAAACACCATATATTTT. Translating it yields CATPGVNGNTIYF.

The chain is built from TRBV28 and TRBJ2-1; 11 bases are a match to TRBD2. The CDR3 runs to 14 residues. Trimming removed 7 bases from V and 3 bases from J; junction bases left unmatched: 2. Germline assignment: CDR1 MDHEN and CDR2 SYDVKM. CDR3: CASTGLAGYNEQFF. The CDR3 nucleotides read TGTGCCAGCACCGGACTAGCGGGCTACAATGAGCAGTTCTTC.

The chain carries TRBV4-3 and TRBJ1-4; 7 bases match TRBD1. The CDR3 has 16 residues. J was trimmed by 3 bases and V by 0 bases; bases with no gene match: 4. From germline, CDR1 is LGHNA and CDR2 YSLEER. Here the CDR3 reads CASSQDGRGANEKLFF. The CDR3 DNA follows: TGCGCCAGCAGCCAAGATGGCAGGGGGGCTAATGAAAAACTGTTTTTT.

The rearrangement uses TRBV28 and TRBJ2-7; TRBD2 aligns across 9 bases. V shed 6 bases, J shed 3 bases, and the junction held 12 bases outside the gene matches. In germline, CDR1 is MDHEN, CDR2 SYDVKM. The CDR3 covers 16 residues. CDR3 in amino acids: CASSPDLAGENYEQYF. CDR3 coding DNA: TGTGCCAGCAGCCCCGATTTAGCGGGAGAAAACTACGAGCAGTACTTC.

The rearrangement uses TRBV5-1 and TRBJ2-1; tentatively, D is TRBD1 (6 bases). CDR3 size: 12 residues. Germline CDR1 and CDR2: SGHRS and YFSETQ. V was trimmed by 0 bases and J by 9 bases, leaving 7 bases between them. The CDR3, as DNA: TGCGCCAGCAGCTTGGTAGGGGGTGAGCAGTTCTTC. It translates to CASSLVGGEQFF.